This TCR beta chain is drawn from a study of T cell repertoires in cytomegalovirus infection. Across the whole study: Epitope selection comprised recently identified HLA-C-restricted CMV epitopes and well-studied HLA-B-restricted CMV epitopes. CMV infection together with matching HLA type was indicated by public TCR beta signatures. Study findings and constraints: The study identified carriers of CMV plus the relevant HLA from cumulative public TCR beta family frequency. There were HLA-C-restricted CMV-specific TCR beta clonotypes dominating the ex vivo response.

A note on this clonotype: Antigen specificity is unknown.

The germline gives CDR1 SGHNT, CDR2 YYREEE (reference sequence). Trimming removed 0 bases from V and 5 bases from J, with 17 bases in between. The CDR3 runs to 16 residues. Each CDR3 protein is one row after TCRdb ran MiXCR on the reads. The table shows some 350,000 distinct CDR3 sequences, with 25% to 35% occurring only once. This receptor was identified in a human donor in good health (CMV status not recorded). Some clones in this sample may be carry-over from other donors' samples. The source material was cultured PBMCs, sampled from culture after CMV antigen stimulation. This rearrangement joins TRBV5-4 to TRBJ2-5; D may correspond to TRBD1 or TRBD2 (5 bases each). CDR3 region: CASSLAGAGMKETQYF. The CDR3 region has the DNA TGTGCCAGCAGCTTGGCCGGGGCAGGGATGAAGGAGACCCAGTACTTC. Combining the CDR3 with reference TRBV5-4 and TRBJ2-5 gives the whole variable domain ETGVTQSPTHLIKTRGQQVTLRCSSQSGHNTVSWYQQALGQGPQFIFQYYREEENGRGNFPPRFSGLQFPNYSSELNVNALELDDSALYLCASSLAGAGMKETQYFGPGTRLLVL.